The 3 T cell receptor beta chains below all came from one sample that was sequenced in a study of blood T cell repertoires in COVID-19. Clones were read by immunoSEQ multiplex PCR, and TCRdb kept only the in-frame ones, dropping some. The repertoire consists of 130,000 to 150,000 clones, with around four fifths occurring once and the leading ten covering 6.2%. What was sequenced was PBMCs or T cells enriched from blood (not recorded which). The receptors originated from a woman aged 40-49 years who had recovered from COVID-19.

The chain joins TRBV3-1 (or the pseudogene TRBV3-2) to TRBJ2-2; D gene unclear. CDR3 length: 15 residues. Trimming stripped 1 base from V and 5 bases from J, with 11 bases between. Germline V gene sequence: CDR1 LGHDT, CDR2 YNNKEL (reference sequence). For the CDR3, the DNA is TGTGCCAGCAGCCAAGGTGTCAGGCTTACCGGGGAGCTGTTTTTT. This sequence encodes CASSQGVRLTGELFF.

V and J are TRBV4-2 and TRBJ1-2, with D unresolved. CDR3 length: 14 amino acids. Trimming removed 0 bases from V and 8 bases from J, with 13 bases in between. Germline loops: CDR1 LGHNA, CDR2 YNFKEQ. The CDR3 DNA reads as TGTGCCAGCAGCCAAGATGCCACCCCGGGGGGCTACACCTTC. Translated: CASSQDATPGGYTF.

This clone was picked up one time. The genes are TRBV15 and TRBJ1-5; TRBD1 agrees at 7 bases. The germline V gene encodes CDR1 LNHNV and CDR2 YYDKDF (reference sequence). Losses at the gene ends were 0 bases for V and 5 bases for J; bases not matched to a gene: 10. This CDR3 has 17 residues. CDR3 loop: CATSRDLGRGGDQPQHF. In nucleotides, the CDR3 is TGTGCCACCAGCAGAGATTTGGGGAGAGGGGGCGATCAGCCCCAGCATTTT.